This TCR beta chain was observed in a study of T cells in Graves' hyperthyroidism and ophthalmopathy. Overall study findings and caveats: Using 13 V-J features, a model discriminated ophthalmopathy from stable hyperthyroidism. Most expanded thyroid clonotypes above 0.001 also appeared in blood.

This clonotype was counted many times. The antigen is unknown. From germline, CDR1 is SEHNR and CDR2 FQNEAQ (reference sequence). Trimming took off 3 bases at V and 4 bases at J, with 6 bases between the two ends. This CDR3 comprises 12 residues. PBMCs stemmed from approximately 10 ml fresh peripheral blood. RNA transcripts yielded amplified TCR beta CDR3 regions. The TCR CDR3 first-round RT-PCR relied on the HTBI primer set. TCRdb re-called the multiplex PCR reads through MiXCR, storing one row per CDR3 protein. The sample shows roughly 530,000 distinct CDR3 sequences, more than 15% of them seen only once.

Sequenced input: blood. The clonotype comes from a woman in her late teens or twenties with Graves' ophthalmopathy. This chain joins TRBV7-9 and TRBJ2-5; possible D gene TRBD1, 5 bases. In DNA, the CDR3 is TGTGCCAGCAGCTTCCAGGGAGAGACCCAGTACTTC. Translating gives CASSFQGETQYF.